The 27 T cell receptor beta chains listed next were all sequenced from one sample in a study of cytomegalovirus exposure and HLA in healthy donors. The PCR ran on 60 Vbeta and 13 Jbeta primers. Clones were sequenced by immunoSEQ multiplex PCR, and TCRdb holds only the in-frame ones, with some missing. The sample holds tens of thousands of clones, roughly 65% seen once. Specimen: PBMCs. These receptor sequences come from a male donor in good health and CMV-seropositive.

This chain links TRBV5-1 with TRBJ1-2, with TRBD1 identical over 9 bases. Germline-derived CDR1 and CDR2 are SGHRS and YFSETQ. V shed 6 bases and J 7 bases; nucleotides not matched to a gene: 7. CDR3 length: 13 residues. The CDR3 spells CASNEGQGFGYTF. CDR3 nucleotides: TGCGCCAGCAACGAGGGACAGGGCTTTGGCTACACCTTC.

The V call is TRBV28, the J call TRBJ2-7; 7 nucleotides agree with TRBD1. CDR3 length: 12 amino acids. After removal of 5 bases from V and 4 bases from J, the junction contained 2 bases not matched to a gene. The V gene's germline CDR1 is MDHEN and CDR2 SYDVKM. CDR3 region: CASSPQGYEQYF. As DNA, the CDR3 is TGTGCCAGCAGTCCACAGGGGTACGAGCAGTACTTC.

This clone appeared a few times. The J gene is TRBJ2-2, the V gene TRBV28, with 10 bases matching TRBD2. Germline loops: CDR1 MDHEN, CDR2 SYDVKM. The CDR3 consists of 18 residues. Losses at the gene ends were 6 bases for V and 1 base for J; bases not matched to a gene: 11. The CDR3 sequence: CASSPLLAGSLNTGELFF. The CDR3 DNA reads TGTGCCAGCAGCCCCTTACTAGCGGGGAGCTTGAACACCGGGGAGCTGTTTTTT. Drawing the rest from reference TRBV28 and TRBJ2-2, the complete variable domain is DVKVTQSSRYLVKRTGEKVFLECVQDMDHENMFWYRQDPGLGLRLIYFSYDVKMKEKGDIPEGYSVSREKKERFSLILESASTNQTSMYLCASSPLLAGSLNTGELFFGEGSRLTVL.

This clone was seen more than once but under ten times. V and J are TRBV6-1 and TRBJ1-5; unclear D gene. The germline CDR1 and CDR2 sequences are MNHNS and SASEGT. V shed 2 bases and J shed 3 bases, with 8 bases lying between them. CDR3 length: 14 amino acids. The CDR3 region is CASSEPSVNQPQHF. The CDR3 nucleotides read TGTGCCAGCAGTGAACCTTCGGTCAATCAGCCCCAGCATTTT.

Of note for this clone: The sample contains more than one DNA sequence encoding this CDR3. This sequence joins TRBV11-2 and TRBJ2-7; D remains ambiguous. The CDR3 consists of 11 residues. The ends were cut back, 5 bases at V and 3 bases at J, with 5 bases in the middle. Looked up from germline, CDR1 is SGHAT and CDR2 is FQNNGV. The CDR3, as DNA: TGTGCCAGCAGCCCTAGCTACGAGCAGTACTTC. This codes for CASSPSYEQYF. The full variable domain, rest sourced from reference TRBV11-2 and TRBJ2-7, is EAGVAQSPRYKIIEKRQSVAFWCNPISGHATLYWYQQILGQGPKLLIQFQNNGVVDDSQLPKDRFSAERLKGVDSTLKIQPAKLEDSAVYLCASSPSYEQYFGPGTRLTVT.

The rearrangement joins TRBV19 to TRBJ1-5; maybe TRBD1 (5 bases). The CDR3 consists of 12 residues. Trimming left V 5 bases short and J 11 bases short, with 13 bases between. CDR1 and CDR2 (germline): LNHDA, SQIVND (reference sequence). CDR3 sequence: CASSQGFWSQHF. The CDR3 DNA sequence: TGTGCCAGTAGTCAGGGCTTCTGGTCCCAGCATTTT. The variable domain in full, with the rest retrieved from reference TRBV19 and TRBJ1-5, is DGGITQSPKYLFRKEGQNVTLSCEQNLNHDAMYWYRQDPGQGLRLIYYSQIVNDFQKGDIAEGYSVSREKKESFPLTVTSAQKNPTAFYLCASSQGFWSQHFGDGTRLSIL.

The chain has TRBV19 and TRBJ1-3, with TRBD1 matching 8 bases. The CDR3 has 13 amino acids. The J segment lost 7 bases and the V segment lost 9 bases, leaving 8 bases of the junction unmatched. Germline values: CDR1 LNHDA, CDR2 SQIVND (reference sequence). CDR3 protein: CARRDRPWNTIYF. The CDR3 nucleotides read TGTGCCAGAAGGGACAGGCCTTGGAACACCATATATTTT.

This chain links TRBV29-1 with TRBJ1-1, with TRBD1 matching over 10 bases. The CDR3 sequence is 14 residues long. Germline values: CDR1 SQVTM, CDR2 ANQGSEA. V trimming: 6 bases; J trimming: 1 base; junction bases outside the gene matches: 5. The CDR3 DNA is TGCAGCGTGGGACAGGGGTCCGGGAACACTGAAGCTTTCTTT. Translating it yields CSVGQGSGNTEAFF.

This clone was recorded only once. This chain links TRBV28 with TRBJ2-2; D is unresolved. Germline V gene sequence: CDR1 MDHEN, CDR2 SYDVKM. The CDR3 covers 14 residues. Trimming took off 3 bases at V and 3 bases at J, with 8 bases between the two ends. CDR3 sequence (DNA): TGTGCCAGCAGTTTGTCGTCCCACACCGGGGAGCTGTTTTTT. It yields the protein CASSLSSHTGELFF.

This clone turned up a few times. The J gene is TRBJ2-3, the V gene TRBV7-2; D not resolved. The CDR3 covers 15 residues. Germline V gene sequence: CDR1 SGHTA, CDR2 FQGNSA. V gave up 1 base and J gave up 4 bases, with 12 bases separating them. The DNA of the CDR3 is TGTGCCAGCAGCTTAGTGATGACTGGCGCAGATACGCAGTATTTT. Its translation: CASSLVMTGADTQYF.

CDR3 protein: CASSSLGEQYF. The CDR3 DNA reads as TGTGCCAGCAGCTCACTCGGGGAGCAGTACTTC. The rearrangement links TRBV5-6 to TRBJ2-7; D is undetermined. CDR1 SGHDT and CDR2 YYEEEE come from the germline V gene. This CDR3 region has 11 residues. V lost 3 bases to trimming and J lost 7 bases, with 8 bases between them.

The chain carries TRBV2 and TRBJ1-6; 7 nucleotides agree with TRBD1. Trimming cost V 4 bases and J 9 bases; bases outside gene matches: 0. CDR3 length equals 12 residues. Looked up from germline, CDR1 is SNHLY and CDR2 is FYNNEI. The CDR3 sequence: CASSGDSSPLHF. CDR3 in DNA: TGTGCCAGCAGTGGGGACAGTTCACCCCTCCACTTT.

V usage is TRBV28 and J usage is TRBJ2-7; TRBD2 might be the D (5 bases). This CDR3 spans 14 amino acids. Germline CDR1 reads MDHEN; CDR2 reads SYDVKM. V was shortened by 5 bases and J by 5 bases, with 16 bases between the two germline ends. CDR3 sequence: CASSPRRRSDEQYF. CDR3 coding DNA: TGTGCCAGCAGTCCCCGGAGGAGGTCGGACGAGCAGTACTTC. The full variable domain, completed using reference TRBV28 and TRBJ2-7, is DVKVTQSSRYLVKRTGEKVFLECVQDMDHENMFWYRQDPGLGLRLIYFSYDVKMKEKGDIPEGYSVSREKKERFSLILESASTNQTSMYLCASSPRRRSDEQYFGPGTRLTVT.

This chain connects TRBV9 to TRBJ1-1, with D possibly TRBD1 on 5 matching bases. There are 14 residues in the CDR3. Germline V gene data show CDR1 as SGDLS and CDR2 as YYNGEE. V gave up 0 bases and J gave up 5 bases, with 11 bases separating them. Written as DNA, the CDR3 is TGTGCCAGCAGCGTAGCGGGGGAGTCGACTGAAGCTTTCTTT. This gives the protein CASSVAGESTEAFF.

This clone occurred a few times. This chain joins TRBV6-1 and TRBJ2-3; possibly TRBD2 for D (6 bases). Germline CDR1 reads MNHNS; CDR2 reads SASEGT. The CDR3 consists of 15 residues. Trimming removed 1 base at V and 2 bases at J, with 10 bases between. CDR3 loop: CASSEVLADTDTQYF. The CDR3, as DNA: TGTGCCAGCAGTGAAGTGTTAGCGGACACAGATACGCAGTATTTT.

The chain uses TRBV27 and TRBJ2-7; D may be TRBD1 (6 bases). Trimming removed 2 bases from V and 3 bases from J, with 8 bases in between. CDR3 length: 13 amino acids. Germline-derived CDR1 and CDR2 are MNHEY and SMNVEV (reference sequence). CDR3 nucleotides: TGTGCCAGCAGTTTAGGCAGGGGCTACGAGCAGTACTTC. Protein product: CASSLGRGYEQYF.

The chain has TRBV30 and TRBJ2-7, with TRBD2 matching over 7 bases. The CDR3 contains 14 residues. Per the germline V gene, CDR1 is GTSNPN and CDR2 is SVGIG (reference sequence). Losses at the gene ends were 3 bases for V and 6 bases for J; bases not matched to a gene: 11. CDR3 DNA sequence: TGTGCCTGGAGGGGGAGGGGTTCTTTTTCCGAGCAGTACTTC. This encodes CAWRGRGSFSEQYF.

Details on this clone: A junction boundary mismatches the germline segment, possibly from a read error. The rearrangement links TRBV5-7 to TRBJ2-2; perhaps TRBD2 as D (5 bases). TRBV5-7 is assigned to the ORF class and has an uncertain function. The CDR3 extends over 19 amino acids. CDR3 DNA: TGTGCCAGCAGCTTGCGGGTTCTACCACCCAGATGTTCCCACCGGGGAGCTGTTTTT. It encodes CASSLRVLPPRCSHRGAVF.

V usage is TRBV30 and J usage is TRBJ2-2; D may be TRBD2 (6 bases). Trimming removed 3 bases at V and 9 bases at J, with 14 bases between. Germline CDR1 reads GTSNPN; CDR2 reads SVGIG (reference sequence). CDR3 length: 13 residues. The CDR3 region is CAWRGSGSRELFF. As DNA, the CDR3 is TGTGCCTGGAGGGGTAGCGGCTCACGGGAGCTGTTTTTT.

This clone was found a few times. The CDR3 reads CASSGTGLAKNIQYF. DNA of the CDR3: TGTGCCAGCAGTGGGACAGGGCTAGCCAAAAACATTCAGTACTTC. This chain links TRBV6-5 with TRBJ2-4; 9 nucleotides line up with TRBD1. The CDR3 is 15 residues long. The V and J ends lost 5 bases and 0 bases, in that order; junction bases with no gene match: 2. Germline CDR1 reads MNHEY; CDR2 reads SVGAGI.

J is TRBJ1-3 and V is TRBV6-1, with 9 bases identical to TRBD1. The trim removed 5 bases at V and 4 bases at J, leaving 3 bases unmatched. This CDR3 is built from 14 residues. Germline V gives CDR1 MNHNS, CDR2 SASEGT. The CDR3 reads CASSLDRGGNTIYF. The DNA of the CDR3 is TGTGCCAGCAGTTTGGACAGGGGCGGAAACACCATATATTTT.

This CDR3 is CASSYSVRQPQHF. DNA for the CDR3: TGTGCCAGCAGTTACTCCGTCAGGCAGCCCCAGCATTTT. The chain is built from TRBV6-6 and TRBJ1-5; D gene ambiguous. CDR1 and CDR2 (germline): MNHNY, SVGAGI (reference sequence). The V gene lost 0 bases and the J gene lost 7 bases, with 7 bases spanning the gap. This CDR3 is 13 amino acids long.

The chain recombines TRBV6-5 with TRBJ2-3; 9 positions agree with TRBD1. V dropped 7 bases and J dropped 2; count of bases not matched to a gene: 4. CDR1 and CDR2 (germline): MNHEY, SVGAGI. The CDR3 totals 14 residues. CDR3 sequence (DNA): TGTGCCAGCACTAGGACAGGGGCCACAGATACGCAGTATTTT. Amino acid sequence: CASTRTGATDTQYF.

The chain uses TRBV4-2 and TRBJ2-7, with D possibly TRBD2 on 6 matching bases. V was clipped by 0 bases and J by 0 bases, with 9 bases between them. The CDR3 consists of 15 residues. Germline lookup yields CDR1 LGHNA and CDR2 YNFKEQ. The CDR3 sequence: CASSQDGSVSYEQYF. The CDR3 DNA is TGTGCCAGCAGCCAAGACGGGAGCGTCTCCTACGAGCAGTACTTC.

The chain links TRBV7-8 to TRBJ1-1; perhaps TRBD1 as D (6 bases). Germline CDR1 and CDR2: SGHVS and FQNEAQ. The CDR3 has 17 amino acids. The V end was cut by 5 bases, the J end by 2 bases, with 21 bases between. CDR3 region: CASSPFPGGAFNTEAFF. DNA of the CDR3: TGTGCCAGCAGCCCTTTCCCGGGGGGCGCTTTTAACACTGAAGCTTTCTTT. The full variable domain, in which reference TRBV7-8 and TRBJ1-1 provide the parts outside the CDR3, is GAGVSQSPRYKVAKRGQDVALRCDPISGHVSLFWYQQALGQGPEFLTYFQNEAQLDKSGLPSDRFFAERPEGSVSTLKIQRTQQEDSAVYLCASSPFPGGAFNTEAFFGQGTRLTVV.

The chain employs TRBV5-1 and TRBJ2-7; no firm D call. The CDR3 runs 15 residues. Deletions cut 1 base from V and 5 bases from J, with 16 bases between. The germline gives CDR1 SGHRS, CDR2 YFSETQ. The CDR3 nucleotides are TGCGCCAGCAGCTTGAGAAGTTCCAGATCCGACGAGCAGTACTTC. Protein sequence: CASSLRSSRSDEQYF.

This clone was seen more than once but under ten times. The chain recombines TRBV7-6 with TRBJ2-7, with TRBD2 matching 8 bases. The length of the CDR3 is 13 residues. J lost 6 bases, V lost 6 bases, and 7 bases had no gene match. Germline V gives CDR1 SGHVS, CDR2 FNYEAQ. The CDR3 sequence is CASSYSGGGEQYF. The CDR3 nucleotides read TGTGCCAGCAGTTACTCGGGAGGGGGCGAGCAGTACTTC.